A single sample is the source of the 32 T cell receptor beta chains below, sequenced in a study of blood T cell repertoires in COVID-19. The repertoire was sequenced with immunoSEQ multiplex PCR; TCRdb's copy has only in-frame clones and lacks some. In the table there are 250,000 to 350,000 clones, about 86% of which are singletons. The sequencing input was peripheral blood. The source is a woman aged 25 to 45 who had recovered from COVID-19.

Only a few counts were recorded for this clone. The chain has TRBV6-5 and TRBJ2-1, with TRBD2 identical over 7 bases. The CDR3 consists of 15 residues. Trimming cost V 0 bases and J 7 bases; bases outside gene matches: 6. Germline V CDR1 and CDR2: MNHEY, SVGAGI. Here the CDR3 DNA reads TGTGCCAGCAGTTACTCGGGGGGGACTTGGAATGAGCAGTTCTTC. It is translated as CASSYSGGTWNEQFF.

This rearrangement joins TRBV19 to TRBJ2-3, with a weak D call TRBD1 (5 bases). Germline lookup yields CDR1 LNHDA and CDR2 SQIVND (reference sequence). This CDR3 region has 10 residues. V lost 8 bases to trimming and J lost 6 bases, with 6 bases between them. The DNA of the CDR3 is TGTGCCAGTGGGGCGGATACGCAGTATTTT. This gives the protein CASGADTQYF.

CDR3 sequence (DNA): TGTGCCAGCAGTTTTAAGGGAGCCGGGGAGCTGTTTTTT. Protein sequence: CASSFKGAGELFF. The gene calls are TRBV27 and TRBJ2-2; perhaps TRBD2 as D (5 bases). The V gene's germline CDR1 is MNHEY and CDR2 SMNVEV (reference sequence). The CDR3 has 13 amino acids. V lost 3 bases and J 6 bases, leaving 8 bases between the germline ends.

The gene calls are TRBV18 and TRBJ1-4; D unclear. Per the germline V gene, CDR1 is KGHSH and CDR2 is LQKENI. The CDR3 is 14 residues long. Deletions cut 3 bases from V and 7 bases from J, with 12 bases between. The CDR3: CASSPATRGEKLFF. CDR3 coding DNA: TGTGCCAGCTCACCCGCGACCCGGGGTGAAAAACTGTTTTTT.

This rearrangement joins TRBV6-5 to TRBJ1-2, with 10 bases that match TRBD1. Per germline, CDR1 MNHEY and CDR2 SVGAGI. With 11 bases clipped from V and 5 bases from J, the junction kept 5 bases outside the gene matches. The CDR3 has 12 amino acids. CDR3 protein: CAGRDRGYGYTF. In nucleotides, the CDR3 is TGTGCCGGGCGGGACAGGGGATATGGCTACACCTTC.

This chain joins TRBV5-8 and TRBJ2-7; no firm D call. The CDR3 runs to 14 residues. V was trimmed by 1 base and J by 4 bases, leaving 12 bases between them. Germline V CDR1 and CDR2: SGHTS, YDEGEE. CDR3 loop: CASSLRLTPYEQYF. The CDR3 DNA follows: TGTGCCAGCAGCTTGAGGCTGACACCTTACGAGCAGTACTTC. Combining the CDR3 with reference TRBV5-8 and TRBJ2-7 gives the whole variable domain EAGVTQSPTHLIKTRGQQATLRCSPISGHTSVYWYQQALGLGLQFLLWYDEGEERNRGNFPPRFSGRQFPNYSSELNVNALELEDSALYLCASSLRLTPYEQYFGPGTRLTVT.

The CDR3 DNA sequence: TGTGCCAGCAGCTTAGGCCAGGGGCGCGAGCAGTACTTC. Amino acids: CASSLGQGREQYF. The gene calls are TRBV7-2 and TRBJ2-7; D possibly corresponds to TRBD1 (6 bases). CDR3 size: 13 residues. Between the trimmed V and J ends, which lost 1 base and 6 bases, there was a span of 10 bases. Germline V gene sequence: CDR1 SGHTA, CDR2 FQGNSA.

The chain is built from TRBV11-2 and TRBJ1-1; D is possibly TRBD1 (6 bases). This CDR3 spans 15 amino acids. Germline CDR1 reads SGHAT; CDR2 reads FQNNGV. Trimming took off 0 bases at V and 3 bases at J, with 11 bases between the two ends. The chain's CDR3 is CASSLDDYRDTEAFF. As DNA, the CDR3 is TGTGCCAGCAGCTTAGATGATTACAGGGACACTGAAGCTTTCTTT. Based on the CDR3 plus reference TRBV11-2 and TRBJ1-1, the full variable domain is EAGVAQSPRYKIIEKRQSVAFWCNPISGHATLYWYQQILGQGPKLLIQFQNNGVVDDSQLPKDRFSAERLKGVDSTLKIQPAKLEDSAVYLCASSLDDYRDTEAFFGQGTRLTVV.

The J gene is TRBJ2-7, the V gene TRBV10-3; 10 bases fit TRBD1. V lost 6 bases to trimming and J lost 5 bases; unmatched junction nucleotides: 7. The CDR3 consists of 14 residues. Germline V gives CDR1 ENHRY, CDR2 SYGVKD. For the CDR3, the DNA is TGTGCCATCAGCTCCGGGACAGGGGTCAACGAGCAGTACTTC. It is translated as CAISSGTGVNEQYF.

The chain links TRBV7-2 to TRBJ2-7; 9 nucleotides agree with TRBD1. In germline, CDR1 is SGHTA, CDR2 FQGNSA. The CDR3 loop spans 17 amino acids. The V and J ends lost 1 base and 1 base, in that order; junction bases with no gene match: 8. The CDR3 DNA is TGTGCCAGCAGCTTAGATCTGTGGACAGGGGTATCCTACGAGCAGTACTTC. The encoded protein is CASSLDLWTGVSYEQYF.

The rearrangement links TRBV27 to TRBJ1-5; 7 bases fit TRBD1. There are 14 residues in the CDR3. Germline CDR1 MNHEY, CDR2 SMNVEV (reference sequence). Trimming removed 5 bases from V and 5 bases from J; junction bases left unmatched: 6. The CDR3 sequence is CASSPLDRDQPQHF. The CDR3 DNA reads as TGTGCCAGCAGTCCGCTAGACAGGGATCAGCCCCAGCATTTT.

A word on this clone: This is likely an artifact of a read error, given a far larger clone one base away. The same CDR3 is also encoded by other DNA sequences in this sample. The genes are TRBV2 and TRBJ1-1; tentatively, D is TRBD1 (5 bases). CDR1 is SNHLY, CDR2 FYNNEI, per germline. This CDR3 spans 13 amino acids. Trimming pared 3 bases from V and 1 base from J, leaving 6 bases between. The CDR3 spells CASSDTGNTEAFF. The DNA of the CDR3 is TGTGCCAGCAGTGATACAGGGAACACTGAAGCTTTCTTT.

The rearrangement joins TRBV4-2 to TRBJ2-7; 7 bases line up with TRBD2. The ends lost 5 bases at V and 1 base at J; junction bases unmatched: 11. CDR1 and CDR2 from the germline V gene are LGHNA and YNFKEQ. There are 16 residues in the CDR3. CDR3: CASSYTWGGPSYEQYF. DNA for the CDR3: TGTGCCAGCAGCTATACGTGGGGGGGTCCTTCCTACGAGCAGTACTTC.

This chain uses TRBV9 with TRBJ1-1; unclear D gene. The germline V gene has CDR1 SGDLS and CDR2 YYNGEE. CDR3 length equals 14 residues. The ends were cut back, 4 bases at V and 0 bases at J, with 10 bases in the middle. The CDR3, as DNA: TGTGCCAGCAGCCCACAGACACTGAACACTGAAGCTTTCTTT. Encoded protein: CASSPQTLNTEAFF.

CDR3 nucleotide sequence: TGCGCCAGCAGCCCCCTAGCGGGGGTGCTCAATGAGCAGTTCTTC. Protein: CASSPLAGVLNEQFF. The rearrangement links TRBV10-1 to TRBJ2-1; 10 bases agree with TRBD2. V dropped 6 bases and J dropped 6; count of bases not matched to a gene: 8. Germline assignment: CDR1 WNHNN and CDR2 SYGVQD (reference sequence). The CDR3 covers 15 residues.

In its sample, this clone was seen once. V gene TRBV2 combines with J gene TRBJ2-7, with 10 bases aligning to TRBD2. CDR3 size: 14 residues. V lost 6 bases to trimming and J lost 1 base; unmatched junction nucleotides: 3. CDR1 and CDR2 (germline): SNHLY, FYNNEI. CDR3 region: CASSGLADSYEQYF. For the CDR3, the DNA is TGTGCCAGCAGCGGACTAGCGGATTCCTACGAGCAGTACTTC.

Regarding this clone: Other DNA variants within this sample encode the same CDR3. The CDR3 sequence is CASSWTAPNTEAFF. The DNA for the CDR3 is TGTGCCAGCAGTTGGACAGCCCCAAACACTGAAGCTTTCTTT. This rearrangement joins TRBV2 to TRBJ1-1; weak D call: TRBD1 (6 bases). Trimming removed 5 bases from V and 2 bases from J, with 12 bases in between. CDR3 length: 14 amino acids. Germline V gives CDR1 SNHLY, CDR2 FYNNEI.

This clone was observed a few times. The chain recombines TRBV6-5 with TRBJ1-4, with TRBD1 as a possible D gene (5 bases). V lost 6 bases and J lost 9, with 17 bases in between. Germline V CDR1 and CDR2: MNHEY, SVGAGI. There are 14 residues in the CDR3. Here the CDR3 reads CASSPTPGGKKLFF. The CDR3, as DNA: TGTGCCAGCAGCCCCACCCCCGGGGGGAAAAAACTGTTTTTT.

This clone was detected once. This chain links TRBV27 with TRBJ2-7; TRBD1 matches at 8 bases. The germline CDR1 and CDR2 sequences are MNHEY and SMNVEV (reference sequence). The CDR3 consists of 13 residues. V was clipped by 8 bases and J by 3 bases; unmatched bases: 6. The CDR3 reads CASAVGQGYEQYF. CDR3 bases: TGTGCCAGCGCTGTCGGACAGGGCTACGAGCAGTACTTC.

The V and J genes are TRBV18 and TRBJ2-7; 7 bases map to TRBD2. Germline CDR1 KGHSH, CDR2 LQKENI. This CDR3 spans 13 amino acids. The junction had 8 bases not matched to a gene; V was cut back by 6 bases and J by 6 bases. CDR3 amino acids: CASSFGGIPEQYF. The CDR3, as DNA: TGTGCCAGCTCGTTCGGGGGGATCCCCGAGCAGTACTTC.

The DNA of the CDR3 is TGTGCCAGCAGCTTATCCCCTAGGACAGGAACCTACAATGAGCAGTTCTTC. Its protein product is CASSLSPRTGTYNEQFF. The rearrangement joins TRBV7-2 to TRBJ2-1; 7 bases match TRBD1. Trimming at V came to 2 bases and at J to 2 bases, leaving 9 bases not matched to a gene. Germline V lookup: CDR1 SGHTA, CDR2 FQGNSA. The CDR3 totals 17 residues. The full variable domain, in which reference TRBV7-2 and TRBJ2-1 provide the parts outside the CDR3, is GAGVSQSPSNKVTEKGKDVELRCDPISGHTALYWYRQSLGQGLEFLIYFQGNSAPDKSGLPSDRFSAERTGGSVSTLTIQRTQQEDSAVYLCASSLSPRTGTYNEQFFGPGTRLTVL.

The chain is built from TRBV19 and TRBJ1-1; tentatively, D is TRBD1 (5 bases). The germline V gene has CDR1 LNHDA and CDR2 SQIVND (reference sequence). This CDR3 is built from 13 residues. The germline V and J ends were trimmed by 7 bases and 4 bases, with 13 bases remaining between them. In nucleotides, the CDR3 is TGTGCCAGTACACGGGGGGTCCCCACTGAAGCTTTCTTT. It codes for CASTRGVPTEAFF.

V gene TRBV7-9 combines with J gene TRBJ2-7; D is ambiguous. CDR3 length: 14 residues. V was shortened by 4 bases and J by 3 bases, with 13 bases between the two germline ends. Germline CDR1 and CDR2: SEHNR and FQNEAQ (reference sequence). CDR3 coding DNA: TGTGCCAGCAGCTCCCCCCCCATGAGCTACGAGCAGTACTTC. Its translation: CASSSPPMSYEQYF.

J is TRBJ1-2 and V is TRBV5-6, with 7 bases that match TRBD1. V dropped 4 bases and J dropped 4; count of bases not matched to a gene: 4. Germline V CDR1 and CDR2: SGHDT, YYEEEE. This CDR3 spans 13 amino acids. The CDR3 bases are TGTGCCAGCAGCACGACAGGGATCTATGGCTACACCTTC. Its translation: CASSTTGIYGYTF.

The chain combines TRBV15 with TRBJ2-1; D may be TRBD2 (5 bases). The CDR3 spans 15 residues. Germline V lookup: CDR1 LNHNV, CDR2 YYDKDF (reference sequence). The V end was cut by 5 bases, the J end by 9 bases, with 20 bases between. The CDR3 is CATSGLSRAEGEQFF. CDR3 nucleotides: TGTGCCACCAGCGGGCTGTCGAGGGCCGAAGGTGAGCAGTTCTTC. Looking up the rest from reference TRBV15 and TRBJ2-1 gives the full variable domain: DAMVIQNPRYQVTQFGKPVTLSCSQTLNHNVMYWYQQKSSQAPKLLFHYYDKDFNNEADTPDNFQSRRPNTSFCFLDIRSPGLGDTAMYLCATSGLSRAEGEQFFGPGTRLTVL.

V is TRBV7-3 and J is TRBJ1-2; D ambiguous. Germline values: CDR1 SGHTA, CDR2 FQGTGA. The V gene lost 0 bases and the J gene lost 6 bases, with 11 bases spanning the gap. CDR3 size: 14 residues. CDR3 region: CASSLTVAGDGYTF. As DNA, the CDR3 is TGTGCCAGCAGCTTAACGGTTGCCGGGGATGGCTACACCTTC.

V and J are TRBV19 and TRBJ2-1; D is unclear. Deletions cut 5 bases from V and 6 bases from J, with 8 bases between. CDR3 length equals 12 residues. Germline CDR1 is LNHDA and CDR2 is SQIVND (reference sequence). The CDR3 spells CASSGSSNEQFF. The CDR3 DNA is TGTGCCAGTAGTGGCAGTTCCAATGAGCAGTTCTTC.

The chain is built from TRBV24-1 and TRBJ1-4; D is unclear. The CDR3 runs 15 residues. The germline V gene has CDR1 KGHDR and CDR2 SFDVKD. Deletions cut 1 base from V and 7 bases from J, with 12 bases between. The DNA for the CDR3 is TGTGCCACCAGTGATTTTGGGCCAGTAGGTGAAAAACTGTTTTTT. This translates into CATSDFGPVGEKLFF.

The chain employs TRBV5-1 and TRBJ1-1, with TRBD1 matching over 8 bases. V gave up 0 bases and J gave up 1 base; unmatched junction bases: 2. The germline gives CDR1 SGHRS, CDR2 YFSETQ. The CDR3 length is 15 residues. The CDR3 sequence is CASSLETGGNTEAFF. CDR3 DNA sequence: TGCGCCAGCAGCTTGGAAACAGGGGGGAACACTGAAGCTTTCTTT.

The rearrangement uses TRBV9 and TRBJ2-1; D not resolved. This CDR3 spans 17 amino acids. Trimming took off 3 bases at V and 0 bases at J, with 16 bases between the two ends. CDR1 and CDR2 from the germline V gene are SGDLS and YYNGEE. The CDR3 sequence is CASSALANPSSYNEQFF. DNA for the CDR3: TGTGCCAGCAGCGCCCTGGCCAATCCTAGCTCCTACAATGAGCAGTTCTTC.

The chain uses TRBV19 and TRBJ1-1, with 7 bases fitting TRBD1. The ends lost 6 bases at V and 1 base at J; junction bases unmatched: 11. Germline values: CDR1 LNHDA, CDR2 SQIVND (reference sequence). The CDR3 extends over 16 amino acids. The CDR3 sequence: CASSGTGTVENTEAFF. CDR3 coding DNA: TGTGCCAGTAGCGGAACGGGGACAGTTGAGAACACTGAAGCTTTCTTT.

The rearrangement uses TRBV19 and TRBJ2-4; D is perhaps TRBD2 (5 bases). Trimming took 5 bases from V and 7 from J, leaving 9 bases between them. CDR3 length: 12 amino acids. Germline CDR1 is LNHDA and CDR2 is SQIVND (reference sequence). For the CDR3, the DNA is TGTGCCAGTAGTCTTGGACTGAACATTCAGTACTTC. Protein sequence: CASSLGLNIQYF.